The 5 T cell receptor beta chains below all came from one sample that was sequenced in a study of response to subunit inactivated influenza vaccine. TCRdb redid the calling of the RT-PCR reads with MiXCR, one entry per CDR3 protein. The data contain hundreds of thousands of distinct CDR3 sequences, about 15% of them singletons. The sample was PBMCs from blood, taken about 14 days before vaccination. Every receptor here comes from a man aged 50 to 60 who received an inactivated influenza vaccine.

This CDR3 is CASSYEGFEQYF. For the CDR3, the DNA is TGTGCCAGCAGTTATGAGGGATTCGAGCAGTACTTC. J is TRBJ2-7 and V is TRBV6-2 or TRBV6-3; TRBD2 is a possible D gene (5 bases). Germline-derived CDR1 and CDR2 are MNHEY and SVGEGT. V was pared by 3 bases and J by 6 bases, with 9 bases between. The CDR3 runs 12 residues.

This rearrangement joins TRBV20-1 to TRBJ2-3; D remains unclear. The V and J ends lost 6 bases and 4 bases respectively, with 5 bases between them. Per germline, CDR1 DFQATT and CDR2 SNEGSKA (reference sequence). The CDR3 loop spans 10 amino acids. The DNA of the CDR3 is TGCAGTGCCTTTTCAGATACGCAGTATTTT. Encoded protein: CSAFSDTQYF.

The chain links TRBV7-8 to TRBJ2-2; possible D gene TRBD1, 5 bases. Germline assignment: CDR1 SGHVS and CDR2 FQNEAQ. Trimming removed 8 bases at V and 6 bases at J, with 16 bases between. The CDR3 length is 14 residues. The CDR3 DNA is TGTGCCAGCCATGGGCAGGGCTGGGCCGGGGAGCTGTTTTTT. Its protein product is CASHGQGWAGELFF. Looking up the rest from reference TRBV7-8 and TRBJ2-2 gives the full variable domain: GAGVSQSPRYKVAKRGQDVALRCDPISGHVSLFWYQQALGQGPEFLTYFQNEAQLDKSGLPSDRFFAERPEGSVSTLKIQRTQQEDSAVYLCASHGQGWAGELFFGEGSRLTVL.

In this sample, this clonotype turned up a few times. V is TRBV3-1 and J is TRBJ2-6; 7 bases align to TRBD1. From germline, CDR1 is LGHDT and CDR2 YNNKEL (reference sequence). The V segment lost 5 bases and the J segment 10 bases; nucleotides outside the gene matches: 5. The CDR3 loop spans 13 amino acids. The DNA for the CDR3 is TGTGCCAGCAGCTCGGGACAGACAAACGTCCTGACTTTC. This gives the protein CASSSGQTNVLTF.

The chain combines TRBV5-1 with TRBJ2-1, with D tentatively TRBD1 (5 bases). This CDR3 region has 13 residues. Germline assignment: CDR1 SGHRS and CDR2 YFSETQ. V was trimmed by 0 bases and J by 7 bases, leaving 8 bases between them. CDR3 sequence reads: CASSLEQGNEQFF. CDR3 in DNA: TGCGCCAGCAGCTTGGAGCAGGGAAATGAGCAGTTCTTC.